The clone carrying this T cell receptor beta chain came up many times. CDR3 size: 17 residues. From germline, CDR1 is SGHAT and CDR2 FQNNGV. V shed 3 bases and J 5 bases; nucleotides not matched to a gene: 7. This entry comes from a study of shared clonotypes between healthy human individuals. Some clones are missing from TCRdb's copy, which holds only in-frame ones; the method was immunoSEQ multiplex PCR. The profile covers about 980,000 clones, with approximately 76% appearing a single time and over 1.3% taken by the ten largest. Sequenced sample: memory CD4+ T cells sorted from blood. Subset specified: CD45RA-negative fraction. This receptor was obtained from a man aged 18 to 35 in good health. This sequence joins TRBV11-2 and TRBJ2-2; 12 bases agree with TRBD1. This CDR3 reads CASSLGQGATGTGELFF. The DNA of the CDR3 is TGTGCCAGCAGCTTGGGACAGGGGGCGACTGGGACCGGGGAGCTGTTTTTT.